This record looks at one T cell receptor (beta chain) sequence and its context. Its antigen is currently unknown. The sample comes from a study of cytotoxic CD8 clonotypes in ibrutinib-treated CLL. General study points: Baseline-level clonality went beyond age-matched healthy donors and moved in step with circulating CD8+ T-cell counts.

Using immunoSEQ multiplex PCR, the repertoire was profiled, and TCRdb retains in-frame clones only, with some absent. This table holds some 200,000 clones, 75% to 80% found once. This clonotype was sampled from a human donor with chronic lymphocytic leukemia. Material: PBMCs, obtained after 12 months of ibrutinib treatment.

CDR3 residues: CASSLGRAPGETQYF. The DNA of the CDR3 is TGTGCCAGCAGCTTAGGACGGGCGCCGGGGGAGACCCAGTACTTC. The chain employs TRBV7-8 and TRBJ2-5, with D possibly matching TRBD2 (5 bases). The CDR3 is made up of 15 amino acids. Germline CDR1 and CDR2: SGHVS and FQNEAQ. V lost 1 base to trimming and J lost 5 bases, with 14 bases between them.